This paragraph reports one TCR beta chain. The target antigen is unknown. The data originate from a study of post-analysis software for immune sequencing data. Across the whole study: Patients with relapsing-remitting, secondary progressive and progressive-relapsing multiple sclerosis courses were all represented. Regarding the study as a whole: Strong co-clustering by F measure linked samples that shared a preparation batch. Versus controls, multiple sclerosis patients showed significantly lower diversity (normalized Chao1).

Incorporated into the TCR beta cDNA libraries were unique molecular identifiers, which served to reduce PCR and sequencing biases. Around 460,000 cDNA molecules came from roughly 0.93 to 9.6 million T cells. TCRdb processed the PCR reads anew with MiXCR; each CDR3 protein has one entry. The sample has hundreds of thousands of distinct CDR3 sequences, 55% to 60% seen once. Sequenced sample: blood. The source of this sequence is a girl aged 2-15 years with multiple sclerosis.

The CDR3 loop reads CASRWTGAGGPLHF. The CDR3 DNA sequence: TGCGCCAGCAGGTGGACAGGGGCCGGGGGACCCCTCCACTTT. The chain carries TRBV5-1 and TRBJ1-6; TRBD1 matches 9 bases. Per germline, CDR1 SGHRS and CDR2 YFSETQ. CDR3 length: 14 amino acids. Germline trimming cut 5 bases from V and 12 bases from J; bases unmatched to any gene: 9.